What follows is one T cell receptor beta chain and its context. Its specificity is unknown. The junction departs from the called germline gene at one end, perhaps through a read error. These data belong to a study of T cells in Graves' hyperthyroidism and ophthalmopathy. Germline CDR1 reads SGHTA; CDR2 reads FQGNSA. The CDR3 totals 15 residues. What was amplified from RNA transcripts were TCR beta CDR3 regions. Initially, a first-round RT-PCR of the TCR CDR3 employed the HTBI primer set. TCRdb re-derived calls from the multiplex PCR reads in MiXCR, one entry per CDR3 protein. The repertoire has hundreds of thousands of distinct CDR3 sequences, 45% of them found once; the top ten carry less than 8.5%. Diagnoses were established using clinical symptoms, serum thyroxine and TRAb, thyroid ultrasound and orbital computed tomography. Study outcomes and limitations: Researchers found most expanded thyroid clonotypes above 0.001 in blood as well. A model built on 13 V-J features separated ophthalmopathy from stable hyperthyroidism.

J is TRBJ1-5 and V is TRBV7-2; D unclear. The sample comprised peripheral blood or thyroid tissue (not recorded which). The receptor comes from an adult man with Graves' disease, either hyperthyroidism or ophthalmopathy (not recorded which). The CDR3 DNA is TGCGCCAGCAGCCAAGATTGGAGCGGGGATCAGCCCCAGCATTTT. It is translated as CASSQDWSGDQPQHF.